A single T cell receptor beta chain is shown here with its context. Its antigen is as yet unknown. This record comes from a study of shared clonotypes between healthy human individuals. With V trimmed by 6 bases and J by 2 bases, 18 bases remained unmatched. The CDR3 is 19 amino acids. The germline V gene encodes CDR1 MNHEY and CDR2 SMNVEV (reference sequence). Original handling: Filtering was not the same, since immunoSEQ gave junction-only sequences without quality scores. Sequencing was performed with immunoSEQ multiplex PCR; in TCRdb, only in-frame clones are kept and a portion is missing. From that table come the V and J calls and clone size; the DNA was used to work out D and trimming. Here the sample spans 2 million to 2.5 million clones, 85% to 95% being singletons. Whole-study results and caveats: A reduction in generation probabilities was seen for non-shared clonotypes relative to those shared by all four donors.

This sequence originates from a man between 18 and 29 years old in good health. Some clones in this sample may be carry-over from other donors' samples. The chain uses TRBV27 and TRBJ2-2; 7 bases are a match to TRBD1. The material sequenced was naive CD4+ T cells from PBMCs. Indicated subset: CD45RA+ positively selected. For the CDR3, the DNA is TGTGCCAGCAGCTTCTATCACTCCCCGGGACAGAGTAACACCGGGGAGCTGTTTTTT. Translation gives CASSFYHSPGQSNTGELFF.